This TCR beta chain appears in the sequencing data of a study of cytomegalovirus exposure and HLA in healthy donors. Germline CDR1 is SGHTA and CDR2 is FQGNSA. CDR3 length: 15 amino acids. V gave up 6 bases and J gave up 1 base; unmatched junction bases: 4. Some clones are missing from TCRdb's copy, which holds only in-frame ones; the method was immunoSEQ multiplex PCR. Among around 250,000 clones listed, 90% were seen once. This receptor was taken from a woman in her 30s in good health and CMV-seronegative. The sample comprised PBMCs. The chain is built from TRBV7-2 and TRBJ2-3; 10 bases are a match to TRBD2. CDR3 loop: CASSQSGRGTDTQYF. The CDR3 region has the DNA TGTGCCAGCAGTCAAAGCGGGAGGGGCACAGATACGCAGTATTTT.